This T cell receptor beta chain was documented in a study of cytomegalovirus exposure and HLA in healthy donors. Notes on the study in general: Cytomegalovirus association was assigned to about 150 TCR beta chains. For TCR beta chains, V- and J-gene trimming was later linked to a missense DCLRE1C variant.

13 Jbeta primers and 60 Vbeta primers were used for the PCR. Some clones are missing from TCRdb's copy, which holds only in-frame ones; the method was immunoSEQ multiplex PCR. The sample data list 200,000 to 250,000 clones. Details on this clone: The antigen remains undetermined.

The V gene lost 1 base and the J gene lost 3 bases, with 7 bases spanning the gap. The CDR3 is 14 amino acids. Germline V CDR1 and CDR2: WNHNN, SYGVQD (reference sequence). The sequence was collected from a woman in her twenties or thirties in good health and CMV-seropositive. The rearrangement joins TRBV10-1 to TRBJ1-5; no reliable D call. Source material: PBMCs. The CDR3 DNA is TGCGCCAGCAGTGAGTTGTCAGTCAATCAGCCCCAGCATTTT. This sequence encodes CASSELSVNQPQHF.